Included here is one T cell receptor beta chain sequence, with context. This clone was seen only once. Its antigen is not yet known. Within one base of it there is no much larger clone, and no base qualities were kept. Single viable CD3+CD4+CD8-CD45RO+ cells were sorted as memory CD4+ T cells on a FACSAria II. CMV serostatus was determined with a Roche Elecsys assay detecting serum IgG against CMV pp150, pp28, p38 and p52. Once the samples were thawed, total CD4+ T cells were enriched through positive selection using CD4 magnetic microbeads. The samples came from a separate study whose specific focus was interrogating the CD4+ T cell memory repertoire. Peripheral blood mononuclear cells were isolated and cryopreserved according to standard operating procedures, and serum was kept at -80 degrees C. The staining relied on CD3-PerCP (BW264/56), CD4-APC (RPA-T4), CD45RO-PE (UCHT1) and CD8-Pacific Orange (3B5) antibodies, and Sytox blue was used to exclude non-viable cells.

The entry originates in a study of memory CD4+ T cells and cytomegalovirus serostatus (dated by TCRdb to the late 2010s). Looking at the study overall: The cohort comprised some 35 healthy Belgian adults, 9 CMV seropositive and about 24 CMV seronegative. To replicate a published TCR-based CMV serostatus classifier, the study sequenced CD4+ memory TCRbeta repertoires from a Belgian cohort whose cytomegalovirus serostatus was known. On the study overall, not on this receptor specifically: Among the 150 to 200 previously reported CMV-associated TCRbeta sequences, some 62 showed up in the CD4+ memory repertoires, with each one found in between one and five individuals. Only CD4+CD45RO+ memory cells were sequenced, in contrast to the original study, in which naive and memory CD4+ and CD8+ populations were covered. A median bootstrapped AUC of around 0.94 with a 95% CI of 0.76-1.00 was achieved on the Belgian cohort by the original-framework classifier. For predicting CMV serostatus, the median bootstrapped AUC was 0.95 using the original framework and approximately 0.91 using a US-trained random forest. The results were interpreted as suggesting that the CMV-associated TCR signature is mostly present in the CD4+ memory repertoire.

The Quick-DNA Microprep Kit was used to extract genomic DNA from the sorted cells. Amplification of TCRbeta DNA was done with the immunoSEQ hsTCRbeta kit, following the protocol from the manufacturer. TCRbeta libraries were sequenced on an Illumina MiSeq instrument. Processing in the source paper ran as follows. Once out-of-frame sequences had been removed, 2,204,828 distinct TCRbeta sequences were left, which works out to an average of about 66,813 per individual. Each individual was scored by the count of around 160 previously reported CMV-associated TCRbeta sequences and the total productive distinct TCRbeta count. A beta-binomial model was reimplemented in Python, and random forests from scikit-learn, run with default parameters, were trained on data from the US cohort. On the Belgian cohort, classifier performance was reported as the median AUC, along with percentile confidence intervals, across 10,000 bootstrap iterations. TCRdb mirrors the immuneACCESS table, restricted to in-frame sequences. Some clones are absent from its copies; in checked studies, under half trace to an unresolved V gene, and the reason for the others is unknown. V and J calls and clone size are copied from that table; D and trimming were computed from the DNA. Across this sample there are tens of thousands of clones, with roughly 75% seen only once. More than 0.8% of the sample is held by the ten biggest clonotypes.

The germline ends are 19 bases apart after V is trimmed by 4 bases and J by 7 bases. As encoded in the germline V gene, CDR1 is SGHTA while CDR2 is FQGNSA. CDR3 length: 15 amino acids, cysteine to phenylalanine. Only the CDR3 region is kept as DNA, spanning 45 bases read in frame from base 1. The chain is made from TRBV7-2 and TRBJ1-2; TRBD1 might be the D gene, on 5 matching bases. Sequenced input: memory CD4+ T cells from blood. This receptor was identified in an adult in good health and CMV-seronegative. The nucleotide sequence is given as TGTGCCAGCAGCTCGGCCGCAGCAGGGTTTTCTGGCTACACCTTC. The translation is CASSSAAAGFSGYTF.